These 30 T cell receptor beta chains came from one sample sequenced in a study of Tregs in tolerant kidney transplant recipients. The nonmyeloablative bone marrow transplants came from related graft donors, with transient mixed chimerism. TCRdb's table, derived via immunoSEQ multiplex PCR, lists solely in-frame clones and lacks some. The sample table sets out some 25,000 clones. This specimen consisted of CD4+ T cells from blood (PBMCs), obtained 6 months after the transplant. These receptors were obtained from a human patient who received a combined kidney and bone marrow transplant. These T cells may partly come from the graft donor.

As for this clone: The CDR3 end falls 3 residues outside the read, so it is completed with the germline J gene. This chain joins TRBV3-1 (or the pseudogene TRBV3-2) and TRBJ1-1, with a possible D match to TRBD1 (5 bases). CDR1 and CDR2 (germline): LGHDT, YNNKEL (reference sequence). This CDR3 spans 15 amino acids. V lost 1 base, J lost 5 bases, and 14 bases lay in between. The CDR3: CASSQGWGGRTEAFF. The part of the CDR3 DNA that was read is TGTGCCAGCAGCCAAGGATGGGGGGGAAGAACTGAA.

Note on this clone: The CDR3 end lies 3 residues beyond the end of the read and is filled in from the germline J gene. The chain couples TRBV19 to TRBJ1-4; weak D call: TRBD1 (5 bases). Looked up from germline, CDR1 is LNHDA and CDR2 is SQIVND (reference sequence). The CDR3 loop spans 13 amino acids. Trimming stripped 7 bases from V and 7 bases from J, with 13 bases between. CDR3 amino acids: CASNRRVFEKLFF. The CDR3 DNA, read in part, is TGTGCCAGTAACCGCAGGGTCTTTGAAAAA.

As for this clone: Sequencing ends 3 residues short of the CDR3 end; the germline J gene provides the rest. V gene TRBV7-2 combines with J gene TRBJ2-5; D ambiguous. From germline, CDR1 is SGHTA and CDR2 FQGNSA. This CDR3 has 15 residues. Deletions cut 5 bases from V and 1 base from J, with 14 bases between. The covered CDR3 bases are TGTGCCAGCAGCGCAGAAGGGTTTGGCCAAGAGACC. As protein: CASSAEGFGQET. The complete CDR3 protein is CASSAEGFGQETQYF.

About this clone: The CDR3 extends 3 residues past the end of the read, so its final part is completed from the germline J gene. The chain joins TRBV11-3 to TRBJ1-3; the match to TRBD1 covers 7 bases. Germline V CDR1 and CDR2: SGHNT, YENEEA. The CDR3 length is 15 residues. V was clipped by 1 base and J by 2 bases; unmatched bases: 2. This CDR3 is CASSLGGTAGNTIYF. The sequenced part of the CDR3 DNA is TGTGCCAGCAGCTTAGGGGGGACAGCTGGAAACACC.

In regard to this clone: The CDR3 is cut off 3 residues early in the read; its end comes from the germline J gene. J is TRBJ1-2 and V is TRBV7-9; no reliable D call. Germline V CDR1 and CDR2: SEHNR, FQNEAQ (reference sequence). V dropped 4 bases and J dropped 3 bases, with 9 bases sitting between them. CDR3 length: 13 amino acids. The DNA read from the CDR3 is TGTGCCAGCAGCTCCCAGACTGACTATGGC. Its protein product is CASSSQTDYG. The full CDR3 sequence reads CASSSQTDYGYTF.

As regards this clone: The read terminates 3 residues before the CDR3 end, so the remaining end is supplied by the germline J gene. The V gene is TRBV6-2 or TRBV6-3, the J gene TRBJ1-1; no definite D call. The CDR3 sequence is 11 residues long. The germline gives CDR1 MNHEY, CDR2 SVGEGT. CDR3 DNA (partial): TGTGCCACTTTGCGGGGTCAAGCA. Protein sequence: CATLRGQA. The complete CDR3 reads CATLRGQAAFF.

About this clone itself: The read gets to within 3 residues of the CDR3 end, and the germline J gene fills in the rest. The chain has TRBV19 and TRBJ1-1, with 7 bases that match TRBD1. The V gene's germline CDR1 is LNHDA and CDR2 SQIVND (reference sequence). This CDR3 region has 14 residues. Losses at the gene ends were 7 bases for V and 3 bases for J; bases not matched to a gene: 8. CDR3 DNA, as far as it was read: TGTGCCAGTACCCTAAAGGGGGCCCACACTGAA. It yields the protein CASTLKGAHTE. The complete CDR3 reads CASTLKGAHTEAFF.

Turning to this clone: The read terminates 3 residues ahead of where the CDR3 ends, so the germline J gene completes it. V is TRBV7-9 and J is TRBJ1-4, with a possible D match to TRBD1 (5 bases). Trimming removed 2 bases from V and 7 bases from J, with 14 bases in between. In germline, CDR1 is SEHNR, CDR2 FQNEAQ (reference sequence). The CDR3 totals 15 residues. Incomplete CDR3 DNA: TGTGCCAGCAGCTTATCTGGGGGGAAGAGTGAAAAA. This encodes CASSLSGGKSEK. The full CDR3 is CASSLSGGKSEKLFF.

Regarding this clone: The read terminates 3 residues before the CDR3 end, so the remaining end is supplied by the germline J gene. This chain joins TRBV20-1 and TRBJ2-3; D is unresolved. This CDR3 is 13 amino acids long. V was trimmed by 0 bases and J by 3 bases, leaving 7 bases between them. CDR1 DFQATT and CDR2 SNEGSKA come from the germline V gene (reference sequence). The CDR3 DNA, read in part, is TGCAGTGCTAGAGACTTCAGGACAGATACG. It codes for CSARDFRTDT. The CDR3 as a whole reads CSARDFRTDTQYF.

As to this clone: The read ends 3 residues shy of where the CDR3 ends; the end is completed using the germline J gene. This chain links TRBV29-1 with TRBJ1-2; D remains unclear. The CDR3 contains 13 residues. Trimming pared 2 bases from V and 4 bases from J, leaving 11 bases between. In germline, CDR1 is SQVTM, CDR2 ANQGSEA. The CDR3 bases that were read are TGCAGCGTTGAATTAACCACCGGCTATGGC. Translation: CSVELTTGYG. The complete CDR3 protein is CSVELTTGYGYTF.

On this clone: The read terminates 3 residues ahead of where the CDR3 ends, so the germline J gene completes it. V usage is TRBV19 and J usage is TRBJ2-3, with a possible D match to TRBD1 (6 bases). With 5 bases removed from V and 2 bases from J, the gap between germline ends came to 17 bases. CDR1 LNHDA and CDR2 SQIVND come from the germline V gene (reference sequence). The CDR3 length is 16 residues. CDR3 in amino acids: CASSPLTGKLTDTQYF. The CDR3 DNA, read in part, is TGTGCCAGTAGTCCCCTAACAGGGAAACTCACAGATACG.

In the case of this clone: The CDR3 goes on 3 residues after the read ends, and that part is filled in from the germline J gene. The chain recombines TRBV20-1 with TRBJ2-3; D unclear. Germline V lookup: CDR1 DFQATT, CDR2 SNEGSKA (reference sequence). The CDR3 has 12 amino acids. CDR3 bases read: TGCAGTGCTAGTCCGCGGCTAGAACCG. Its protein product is CSASPRLEP. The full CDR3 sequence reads CSASPRLEPQYF.

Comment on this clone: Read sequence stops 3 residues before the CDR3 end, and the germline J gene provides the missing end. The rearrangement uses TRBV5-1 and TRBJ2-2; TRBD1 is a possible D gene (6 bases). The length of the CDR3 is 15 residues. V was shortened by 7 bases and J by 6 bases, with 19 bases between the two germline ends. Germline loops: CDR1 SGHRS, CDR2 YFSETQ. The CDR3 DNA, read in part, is TGCGCCAGCCGGGATTGGGGCAGGGGCTCCGGGGAG. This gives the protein CASRDWGRGSGE. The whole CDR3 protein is CASRDWGRGSGELFF.

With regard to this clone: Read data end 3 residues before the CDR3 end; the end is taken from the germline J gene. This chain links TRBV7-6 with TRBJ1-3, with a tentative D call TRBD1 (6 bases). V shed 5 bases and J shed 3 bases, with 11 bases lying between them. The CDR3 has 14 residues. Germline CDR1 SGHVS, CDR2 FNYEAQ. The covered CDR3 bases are TGTGCCAGCAGCACTACGACAGGTGGAAACACC. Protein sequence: CASSTTTGGNT. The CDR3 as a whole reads CASSTTTGGNTIYF. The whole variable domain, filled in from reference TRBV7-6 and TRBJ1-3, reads GAGVSQSPRYKVTKRGQDVALRCDPISGHVSLYWYRQALGQGPEFLTYFNYEAQQDKSGLPNDRFSAERPEGSISTLTIQRTEQRDSAMYRCASSTTTGGNTIYFGEGSWLTVV.

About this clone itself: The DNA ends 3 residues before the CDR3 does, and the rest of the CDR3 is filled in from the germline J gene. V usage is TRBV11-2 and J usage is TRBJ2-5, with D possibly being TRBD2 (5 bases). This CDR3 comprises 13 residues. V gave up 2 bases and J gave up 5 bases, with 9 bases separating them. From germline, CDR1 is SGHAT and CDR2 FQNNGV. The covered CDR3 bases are TGTGCCAGCAGCTTATTTAGCGAGGAGACC. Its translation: CASSLFSEET. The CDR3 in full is CASSLFSEETQYF.

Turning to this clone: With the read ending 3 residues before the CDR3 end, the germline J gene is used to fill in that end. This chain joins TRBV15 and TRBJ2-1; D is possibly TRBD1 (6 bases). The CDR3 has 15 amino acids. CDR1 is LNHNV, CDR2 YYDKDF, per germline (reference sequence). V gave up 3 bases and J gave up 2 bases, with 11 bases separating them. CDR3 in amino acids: CATSSPGQPYNEQFF. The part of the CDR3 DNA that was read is TGTGCCACCAGCAGCCCGGGACAACCCTACAATGAG.

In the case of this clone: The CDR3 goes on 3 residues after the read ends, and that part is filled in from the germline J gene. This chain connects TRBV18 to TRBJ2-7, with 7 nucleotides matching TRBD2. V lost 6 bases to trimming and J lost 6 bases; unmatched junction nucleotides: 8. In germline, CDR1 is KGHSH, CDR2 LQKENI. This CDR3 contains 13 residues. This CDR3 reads CASSPGGTGEQYF. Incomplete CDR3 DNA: TGTGCCAGCTCCCCCGGGGGGACGGGCGAG.

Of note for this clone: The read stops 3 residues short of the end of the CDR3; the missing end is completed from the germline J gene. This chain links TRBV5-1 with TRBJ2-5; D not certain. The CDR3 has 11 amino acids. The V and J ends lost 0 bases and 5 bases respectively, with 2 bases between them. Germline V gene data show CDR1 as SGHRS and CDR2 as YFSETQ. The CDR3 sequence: CASSLAETQYF. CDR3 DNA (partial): TGCGCCAGCAGCTTGGCTGAGACC.

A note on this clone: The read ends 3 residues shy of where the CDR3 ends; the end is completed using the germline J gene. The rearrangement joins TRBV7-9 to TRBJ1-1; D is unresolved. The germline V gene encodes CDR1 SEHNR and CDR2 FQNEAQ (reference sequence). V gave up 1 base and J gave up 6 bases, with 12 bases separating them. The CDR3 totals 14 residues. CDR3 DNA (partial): TGTGCCAGCAGCTTAGAGGGCAGGATCGCTGAA. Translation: CASSLEGRIAE. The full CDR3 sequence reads CASSLEGRIAEAFF.

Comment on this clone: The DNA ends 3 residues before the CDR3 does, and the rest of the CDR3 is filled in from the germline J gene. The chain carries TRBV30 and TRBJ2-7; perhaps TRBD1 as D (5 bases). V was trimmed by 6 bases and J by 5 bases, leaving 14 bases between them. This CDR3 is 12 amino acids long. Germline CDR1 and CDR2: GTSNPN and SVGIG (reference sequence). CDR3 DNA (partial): TGTGCCTGCCAGGGATCTGGGAACGAG. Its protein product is CACQGSGNE. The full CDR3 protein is CACQGSGNEQYF.

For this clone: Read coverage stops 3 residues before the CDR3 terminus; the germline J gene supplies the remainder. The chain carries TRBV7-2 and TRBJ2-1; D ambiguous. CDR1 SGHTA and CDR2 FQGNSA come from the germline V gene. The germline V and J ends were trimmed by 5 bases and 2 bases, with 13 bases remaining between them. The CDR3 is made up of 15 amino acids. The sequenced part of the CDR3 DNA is TGTGCCAGCAGCCCCGACAAAGGAGCCTACAATGAG. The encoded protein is CASSPDKGAYNE. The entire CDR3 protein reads CASSPDKGAYNEQFF.

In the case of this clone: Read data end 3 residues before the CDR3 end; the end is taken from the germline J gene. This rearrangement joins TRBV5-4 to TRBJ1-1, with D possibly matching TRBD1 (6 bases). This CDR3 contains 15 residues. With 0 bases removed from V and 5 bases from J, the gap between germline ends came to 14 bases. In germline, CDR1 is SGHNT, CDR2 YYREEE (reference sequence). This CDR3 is CASSLELGAGTEAFF. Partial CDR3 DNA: TGTGCCAGCAGCTTGGAGTTGGGGGCGGGAACTGAA.

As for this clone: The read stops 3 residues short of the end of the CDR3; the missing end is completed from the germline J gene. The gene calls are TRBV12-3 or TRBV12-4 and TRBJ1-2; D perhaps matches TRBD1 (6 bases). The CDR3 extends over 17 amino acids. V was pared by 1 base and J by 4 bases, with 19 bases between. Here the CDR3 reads CASSLDSRLTGIYGYTF. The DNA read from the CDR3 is TGTGCCAGCAGTTTAGACTCTCGCCTCACAGGGATCTATGGC.

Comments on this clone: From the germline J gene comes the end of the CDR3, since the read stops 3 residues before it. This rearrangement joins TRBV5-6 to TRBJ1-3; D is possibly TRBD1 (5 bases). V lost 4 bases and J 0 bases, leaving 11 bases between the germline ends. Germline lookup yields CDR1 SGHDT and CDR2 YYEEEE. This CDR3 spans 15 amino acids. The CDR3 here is CASSRGSGSGNTIYF. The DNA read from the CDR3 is TGTGCCAGCAGCCGGGGGTCCGGCTCTGGAAACACC.

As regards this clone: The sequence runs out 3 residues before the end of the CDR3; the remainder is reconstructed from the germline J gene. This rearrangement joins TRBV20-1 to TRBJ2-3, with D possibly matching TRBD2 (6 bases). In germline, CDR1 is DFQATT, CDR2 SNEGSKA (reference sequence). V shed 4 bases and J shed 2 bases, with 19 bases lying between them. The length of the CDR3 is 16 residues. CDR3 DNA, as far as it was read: TGCAGTGCTACACCCATGGGGGGATATCTCACAGATACG. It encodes CSATPMGGYLTDT. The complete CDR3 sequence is CSATPMGGYLTDTQYF.

CDR3 bases read: TGTGCCAGCAGCTTAGCGGAGGGTTCACCC. Its protein is CASSLAEGSP. The entire CDR3 protein reads CASSLAEGSPLHF. The rearrangement links TRBV7-6 to TRBJ1-6; D uncertain. The read is 3 residues too short to cover the CDR3 end, so that end is filled in from the germline J gene. The length of the CDR3 is 13 residues. CDR1 is SGHVS and CDR2 is FNYEAQ in the germline V gene. Trimming shortened V by 0 bases and J by 9 bases, and 6 bases separated the two germline ends.

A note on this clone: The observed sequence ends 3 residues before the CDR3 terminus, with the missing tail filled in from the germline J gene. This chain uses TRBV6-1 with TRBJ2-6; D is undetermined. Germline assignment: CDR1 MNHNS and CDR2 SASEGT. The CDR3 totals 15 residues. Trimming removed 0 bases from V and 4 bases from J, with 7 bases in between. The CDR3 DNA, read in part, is TGTGCCAGCAGTGAAGCAGCCAGGGGGGCCAACGTC. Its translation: CASSEAARGANV. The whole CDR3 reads CASSEAARGANVLTF.

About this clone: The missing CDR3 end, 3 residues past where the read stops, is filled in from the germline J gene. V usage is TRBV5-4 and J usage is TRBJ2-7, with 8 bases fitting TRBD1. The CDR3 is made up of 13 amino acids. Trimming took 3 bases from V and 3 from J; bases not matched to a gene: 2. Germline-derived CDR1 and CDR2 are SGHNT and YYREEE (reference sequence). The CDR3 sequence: CASSYGQGYEQYF. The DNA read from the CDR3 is TGTGCCAGCAGCTACGGACAGGGCTACGAG.

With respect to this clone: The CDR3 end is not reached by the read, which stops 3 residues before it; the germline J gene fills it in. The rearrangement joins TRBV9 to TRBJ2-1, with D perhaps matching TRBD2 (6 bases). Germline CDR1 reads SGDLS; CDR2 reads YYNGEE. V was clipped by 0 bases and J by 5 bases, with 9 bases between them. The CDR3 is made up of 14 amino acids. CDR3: CASSVGPSDNEQFF. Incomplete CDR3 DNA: TGTGCCAGCAGCGTAGGTCCTAGCGACAATGAG.

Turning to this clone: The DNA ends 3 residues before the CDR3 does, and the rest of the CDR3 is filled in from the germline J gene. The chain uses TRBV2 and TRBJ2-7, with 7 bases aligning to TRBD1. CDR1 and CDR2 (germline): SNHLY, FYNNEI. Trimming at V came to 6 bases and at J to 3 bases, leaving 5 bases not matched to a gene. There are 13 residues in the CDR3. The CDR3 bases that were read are TGTGCCAGCAGCCCACAGGGGCTCTACGAG. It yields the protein CASSPQGLYE. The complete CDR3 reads CASSPQGLYEQYF.